These 23 T cell receptor beta chains were sequenced from one sample in a study of T-cell memory formation after mild COVID-19. MiXCR, applied by TCRdb to the 5' RACE reads, yields one record per CDR3 protein. Of roughly 300,000 distinct CDR3 sequences listed, 15% to 20% were seen once; the top ten hold less than 30%. Input material: PBMCs or a T cell subset sorted from them (not recorded which). The receptors derive from a young man who had mild COVID-19 (a few samples of this study predate the infection). Cell type and time point are not known.

There are a few counts of this clonotype. The chain carries TRBV7-2 and TRBJ1-6, with D possibly matching TRBD1 (6 bases). V was clipped by 4 bases and J by 6 bases, with 7 bases between them. The V gene's germline CDR1 is SGHTA and CDR2 FQGNSA. This CDR3 has 13 residues. CDR3 amino acids: CASSSDSNSPLHF. The CDR3 coding sequence is TGTGCCAGCAGCTCGGACAGTAATTCACCCCTCCACTTT.

V is TRBV6-2 or TRBV6-3 and J is TRBJ1-1; D perhaps matches TRBD1 (6 bases). This CDR3 contains 16 residues. Germline V gene data show CDR1 as MNHEY and CDR2 as SVGEGT. V lost 2 bases and J 1 base, leaving 14 bases between the germline ends. CDR3: CASSYPYDRKNTEAFF. The CDR3 DNA reads as TGTGCCAGCAGTTACCCTTACGACAGGAAGAACACTGAAGCTTTCTTT.

This clonotype appeared many times. The rearrangement links TRBV6-5 to TRBJ1-2; no definite D call. Germline V gene lookup returns CDR1 MNHEY and CDR2 SVGAGI. This CDR3 contains 9 residues. The germline V and J ends were trimmed by 8 bases and 8 bases, with 6 bases remaining between them. The CDR3 spells CASLRGYTF. CDR3 sequence (DNA): TGTGCCAGCCTTAGGGGCTACACCTTC.

The genes are TRBV6-6 and TRBJ2-3, with D tentatively TRBD1 (7 bases). V was cut by 7 bases and J by 7 bases, with 21 bases left in between. Germline assignment: CDR1 MNHNY and CDR2 SVGAGI (reference sequence). The CDR3 is 15 residues long. The CDR3 nucleotides read TGTGCCAGCAACCCAGGGGGAGGAGCCGCCCATACGCAGTATTTT. Its protein is CASNPGGGAAHTQYF.

This clonotype came up a few times. V usage is TRBV4-1 and J usage is TRBJ2-1; possibly TRBD2 for D (5 bases). This CDR3 is built from 14 residues. The V end lost 4 bases, the J end lost 8 bases, and 15 bases lay between the germline ends. Germline V gene sequence: CDR1 MGHRA, CDR2 YSYEKL. CDR3 DNA: TGCGCCAGCAGCCGATCGGGAAGGATGGATGAGCAGTTCTTC. It yields the protein CASSRSGRMDEQFF.

The rearrangement links TRBV27 to TRBJ2-1; 8 bases map to TRBD2. There are 14 residues in the CDR3. Germline loops: CDR1 MNHEY, CDR2 SMNVEV (reference sequence). Trimming cost V 2 bases and J 6 bases; bases outside gene matches: 3. For the CDR3, the DNA is TGTGCCAGCAGTTTAACCGGGGGGGCCAATGAGCAGTTCTTC. The encoded protein is CASSLTGGANEQFF.

This clonotype has more than one count but fewer than ten. The V gene is TRBV5-6, the J gene TRBJ2-7, with 7 bases identical to TRBD2. CDR1 and CDR2 from the germline V gene are SGHDT and YYEEEE. The CDR3 length is 15 residues. The trim removed 2 bases at V and 6 bases at J, leaving 11 bases unmatched. CDR3 protein: CASSFRSSGGLEQYF. DNA for the CDR3: TGTGCCAGCAGCTTCCGGTCTAGCGGCGGTCTCGAGCAGTACTTC.

J is TRBJ2-3 and V is TRBV9, with D maybe TRBD2 (6 bases). Trimming removed 4 bases from V and 1 base from J, with 16 bases in between. CDR1 SGDLS and CDR2 YYNGEE come from the germline V gene. The CDR3 contains 16 residues. The CDR3 nucleotides read TGTGCCAGCAGCCCGACGGAGGGATCGCGCACAGATACGCAGTATTTT. Its protein is CASSPTEGSRTDTQYF.

J is TRBJ1-2 and V is TRBV28, with TRBD1 matching 7 bases. This CDR3 is built from 12 residues. The germline V gene encodes CDR1 MDHEN and CDR2 SYDVKM. V shed 6 bases and J 5 bases; nucleotides not matched to a gene: 3. The CDR3 sequence: CASRQQGYGYTF. The CDR3 bases are TGTGCCAGCAGGCAACAGGGGTATGGCTACACCTTC.

This chain uses TRBV5-6 with TRBJ1-2, with D tentatively TRBD1 (5 bases). CDR3 size: 11 residues. From germline, CDR1 is SGHDT and CDR2 YYEEEE. The V and J ends lost 4 bases and 11 bases respectively, with 12 bases between them. The CDR3 loop reads CASSLKWGYTF. The CDR3 region has the DNA TGTGCCAGCAGCCTCAAGTGGGGGTACACCTTC.

This clonotype was seen many times. The V gene is TRBV7-9, the J gene TRBJ2-2; D uncertain. Trimming cost V 1 base and J 4 bases, with 19 bases left between them. Germline CDR1 is SEHNR and CDR2 is FQNEAQ (reference sequence). The CDR3 spans 18 residues. The chain's CDR3 is CASSLEEYVPESTGELFF. The CDR3 DNA is TGTGCCAGCAGCTTAGAAGAGTACGTCCCAGAGAGCACCGGGGAGCTGTTTTTT.

This clonotype has ten or more counts. V usage is TRBV7-6 and J usage is TRBJ2-2, with TRBD2 matching 10 bases. Germline trimming cut 4 bases from V and 6 bases from J; bases unmatched to any gene: 11. Germline loops: CDR1 SGHVS, CDR2 FNYEAQ. The CDR3 extends over 17 amino acids. As DNA, the CDR3 is TGTGCCAGCAGCTCCAATCCCGGGACTAGCGCCCCCGGGGAGCTGTTTTTT. Residues: CASSSNPGTSAPGELFF.

The V gene is TRBV6-1, the J gene TRBJ1-6; TRBD1 might be the D (5 bases). V gave up 0 bases and J gave up 7 bases, with 7 bases separating them. Germline V lookup: CDR1 MNHNS, CDR2 SASEGT. The CDR3 totals 14 residues. The CDR3 coding sequence is TGTGCCAGCAGTGAAGCGGGGACCAATTCACCCCTCCACTTT. Protein: CASSEAGTNSPLHF.

V gene TRBV7-2 combines with J gene TRBJ2-1; no clear D. The V end was cut by 4 bases, the J end by 14 bases, with 15 bases between. This CDR3 has 12 residues. Germline-derived CDR1 and CDR2 are SGHTA and FQGNSA. The DNA of the CDR3 is TGTGCCAGCAGCTATACCCCAGCATGGGAGTTCTTC. Protein: CASSYTPAWEFF.

V gene TRBV20-1 combines with J gene TRBJ2-2; D unclear. The V end lost 6 bases, the J end lost 5 bases, and 16 bases lay between the germline ends. In germline, CDR1 is DFQATT, CDR2 SNEGSKA (reference sequence). This CDR3 is 14 amino acids long. CDR3 sequence: CSASQAVVTGELFF. Written as DNA, the CDR3 is TGCAGTGCCAGTCAGGCGGTAGTGACCGGGGAGCTGTTTTTT.

This clonotype has just a few counts. This chain links TRBV3-1 with TRBJ1-2; D is perhaps TRBD1 (6 bases). The germline V and J ends were trimmed by 1 base and 4 bases, with 16 bases remaining between them. This CDR3 has 16 amino acids. Germline values: CDR1 LGHDT, CDR2 YNNKEL (reference sequence). The CDR3 is CASSQAGMGASYGYTF. CDR3 nucleotides: TGTGCCAGCAGCCAAGCCGGTATGGGGGCCAGCTATGGCTACACCTTC.

This clonotype was detected a few times. V and J are TRBV20-1 and TRBJ2-2; the D gene is possibly TRBD2 (7 bases). The CDR3 has 15 amino acids. The germline V gene has CDR1 DFQATT and CDR2 SNEGSKA (reference sequence). V shed 5 bases and J shed 9 bases, with 22 bases lying between them. The CDR3 DNA sequence: TGCAGTGCTCCCACCCGGGGCGGGGGCGAACGGGAGCTGTTTTTT. Translation gives CSAPTRGGGERELFF.

This clonotype has ten or more counts. The chain carries TRBV7-2 and TRBJ2-5; 10 bases agree with TRBD1. J gave up 3 bases and V 5 bases, and 0 bases lay outside the gene matches. The CDR3 is 13 residues long. Germline V gene lookup returns CDR1 SGHTA and CDR2 FQGNSA. DNA of the CDR3: TGTGCCAGCAGCGGACAGGGGGAAGAGACCCAGTACTTC. Amino acids: CASSGQGEETQYF.

The chain links TRBV20-1 to TRBJ1-5; D not resolved. The germline V and J ends were trimmed by 2 bases and 0 bases, with 11 bases remaining between them. The CDR3 is made up of 15 amino acids. Germline V CDR1 and CDR2: DFQATT, SNEGSKA (reference sequence). CDR3 DNA: TGCAGTGCTAGAAGTATGGACCCTAGCAATCAGCCCCAGCATTTT. Encoded protein: CSARSMDPSNQPQHF.

This rearrangement joins TRBV12-3 or TRBV12-4 to TRBJ1-5; D not certain. The CDR3 loop spans 14 amino acids. The V end was cut by 3 bases, the J end by 3 bases, with 9 bases between. In DNA form, the CDR3 reads TGTGCCAGCAGTTTTGGATGGAACAATCAGCCCCAGCATTTT. It encodes CASSFGWNNQPQHF.

This sequence joins TRBV6-5 and TRBJ2-7; 8 bases are a match to TRBD2. The junction had 6 bases not matched to a gene; V was cut back by 6 bases and J by 5 bases. Germline CDR1 and CDR2: MNHEY and SVGAGI. The CDR3 sequence is 13 residues long. The chain's CDR3 is CASSQAGVHEQYF. The CDR3 nucleotides are TGTGCCAGCAGCCAAGCGGGGGTCCACGAGCAGTACTTC.

The CDR3 spells CASSYGNSYEQYF. The DNA for the CDR3 is TGTGCCAGCAGCTACGGGAACTCCTACGAGCAGTACTTC. The V gene is TRBV13, the J gene TRBJ2-7, with D perhaps TRBD2 (5 bases). CDR3 length equals 13 residues. Germline V gene sequence: CDR1 PRHDT, CDR2 FYEKMQ (reference sequence). Between the trimmed V and J ends, which lost 4 bases and 0 bases, there was a span of 7 bases.

This clonotype has just a few counts. This chain uses TRBV9 with TRBJ1-6, with TRBD1 matching over 10 bases. CDR1 and CDR2 (germline): SGDLS, YYNGEE. CDR3 length equals 14 residues. With 4 bases clipped from V and 10 bases from J, the junction kept 5 bases outside the gene matches. The CDR3 region has the DNA TGTGCCAGCAGCACCGGACAGGGGGACTCACCCCTCCACTTT. Its translation: CASSTGQGDSPLHF. The variable domain in full, completed from reference TRBV9 and TRBJ1-6, reads DSGVTQTPKHLITATGQRVTLRCSPRSGDLSVYWYQQSLDQGLQFLIQYYNGEERAKGNILERFSAQQFPDLHSELNLSSLELGDSALYFCASSTGQGDSPLHFGNGTRLTVT.